This T cell receptor (beta chain) is from a study of Ad26.COV2.S vaccination and SARS-CoV-2 variants. Study summary: This donor came from the COV1001 trial of Ad26.COV2.S. The study gave Ad26.COV2.S intramuscularly, once or twice 56 days apart.

Germline loops: CDR1 SGHVS, CDR2 FQNEAQ. CDR3 size: 13 residues. Trimming stripped 0 bases from V and 3 bases from J, with 6 bases between. Documented treatment: around 19 received Ad26.COV2.S at low or high dose, single or two shots; about 5 received placebo; per-sample allocation not given. Sampling happened 63 days after the first vaccine or placebo injection. Expression of Wuhan-strain SARS-CoV-2 spike came from the Ad26 vector that formed the vaccine. Clones were read by immunoSEQ multiplex PCR, and TCRdb kept only the in-frame ones, dropping some. This sample yields some 340,000 clones, of which 85% are seen a single time; 2% to 2.5% belongs to the top ten. As for this clone: What it binds is unknown.

Study findings and constraints: TCR breadth and depth analyses may have underestimated total T cell responses.

V is TRBV7-8 and J is TRBJ2-7; D remains ambiguous. Source: peripheral blood, taken in a trial of Ad26.COV2.S vaccine versus placebo. The receptor's source is a person between 18 and 60 years old who received the Ad26.COV2.S COVID-19 vaccine or a placebo. CDR3 DNA: TGTGCCAGCAGCTTAGCCCAGGACTACGAGCAGTACTTC. Protein product: CASSLAQDYEQYF.